The TCR beta chain described here comes from a study of radiation and T cells in renal cell carcinoma. The CDR3 extends over 15 amino acids. Germline CDR1 and CDR2: GTSNPN and SVGIG (reference sequence). The germline V and J ends were trimmed by 2 bases and 1 base, with 15 bases remaining between them. The repertoire was sequenced with immunoSEQ multiplex PCR; TCRdb's copy has only in-frame clones and lacks some. The sample holds around 140,000 clones, 88% seen once. As to time point: baseline pretreatment blood. Treatment of the sample: 15 Gy SBRT to primary tumor, nephrectomy 4 weeks later. This chain uses TRBV30 with TRBJ2-7, with D possibly matching TRBD1 (6 bases). This TCR came from a woman in her 70s with renal cell carcinoma. This specimen was blood, taken from a patient whose treatment included radiotherapy and nephrectomy. As DNA, the CDR3 is TGTGCCTGGAGTCTCCGGACAGCCAGATCCTACGAGCAGTACTTC. Amino acid sequence: CAWSLRTARSYEQYF. Together with reference TRBV30 and TRBJ2-7, the CDR3 gives the full variable domain: SQTIHQWPATLVQPVGSPLSLECTVEGTSNPNLYWYRQAAGRGLQLLFYSVGIGQISSEVPQNLSASRPQDRQFILSSKKLLLSDSGFYLCAWSLRTARSYEQYFGPGTRLTVT.